The 16 T cell receptor beta chains below all came from one sample that was sequenced in a study of regulatory T cells in long-lasting Graves disease. CDR3-region Arm-PCR and iRepertoire HTBI primers produced the TCR beta libraries. TCRdb reprocessed the multiplex PCR reads with MiXCR, giving one entry per CDR3 protein. The repertoire holds about 440,000 distinct CDR3 sequences, with about a sixth as singletons. Time point indicated: newly diagnosed GD, antithyroid drugs for less than 3 months. PBMC-derived RNA was used for the TCR library. The same data also contributed to another study, on T cells in Graves' hyperthyroidism and ophthalmopathy.

Material: peripheral blood mononuclear cells (PBMCs), obtained at new diagnosis, from a patient treated with antithyroid drugs. These receptors were collected from a woman aged 25-40 years with Graves disease.

There are many counts of this clonotype. This chain uses TRBV2 with TRBJ2-1; the D gene is possibly TRBD2 (5 bases). The CDR3 extends over 19 amino acids. CDR1 and CDR2 from the germline V gene are SNHLY and FYNNEI. Trimming shortened V by 0 bases and J by 4 bases, and 22 bases separated the two germline ends. The CDR3 DNA follows: TGTGCCAGCAGTGAAGCCGACCTACTAGAAACCAATGAATACAATGAGCAGTTCTTC. This codes for CASSEADLLETNEYNEQFF.

This clonotype occurred many times. The gene calls are TRBV29-1 and TRBJ2-3, with TRBD2 matching 12 bases. Per germline, CDR1 SQVTM and CDR2 ANQGSEA. This CDR3 is 17 amino acids long. V lost 6 bases, J lost 3 bases, and 13 bases stayed unmatched. The CDR3 region is CSVQSLAGGDGTDTQYF. CDR3 bases: TGCAGCGTCCAAAGCCTAGCGGGAGGGGATGGTACAGATACGCAGTATTTT.

Ten or more counts support this clonotype. The chain has TRBV29-1 and TRBJ2-7, with 10 bases aligning to TRBD1. Germline lookup yields CDR1 SQVTM and CDR2 ANQGSEA. V lost 6 bases, J lost 4 bases, and 15 bases stayed unmatched. The CDR3 covers 16 residues. The CDR3 protein is CSVQGQGSIGVYEQYF. The CDR3 DNA is TGCAGCGTCCAGGGACAGGGGTCGATAGGGGTATACGAGCAGTACTTC.

This chain uses TRBV27 with TRBJ1-5, with TRBD1 matching 7 bases. V shed 5 bases and J 3 bases; nucleotides not matched to a gene: 10. Per the germline V gene, CDR1 is MNHEY and CDR2 is SMNVEV (reference sequence). CDR3 size: 16 residues. CDR3 DNA sequence: TGTGCCAGCAGTCCCGGACAGGCCAGATACAATCAGCCCCAGCATTTT. Amino acid sequence: CASSPGQARYNQPQHF.

This clonotype appeared many times. J is TRBJ1-1 and V is TRBV29-1, with D possibly being TRBD1 (5 bases). Looked up from germline, CDR1 is SQVTM and CDR2 is ANQGSEA. Trimming pared 3 bases from V and 10 bases from J, leaving 18 bases between. This CDR3 has 13 amino acids. The CDR3 bases are TGCAGCGTTGAGGGGGGGATGGTCCTGGGAGCTTTCTTT. It specifies CSVEGGMVLGAFF.

Comments on this clonotype: A read error is possible here, since a much larger clone lies one base away. CDR3 sequence (DNA): TGTGCCAGCAGCTTAGGTTTCCGGAGTGAGCAGCTCTTC. The encoded protein is CASSLGFRSEQLF. This chain links TRBV7-2 with TRBJ2-1; D gene unclear. This CDR3 spans 13 amino acids. Per germline, CDR1 SGHTA and CDR2 FQGNSA.

This clonotype was counted a few times. V gene TRBV27 combines with J gene TRBJ1-1; 7 bases fit TRBD1. Germline CDR1 reads MNHEY; CDR2 reads SMNVEV (reference sequence). The trim removed 6 bases at V and 4 bases at J, leaving 8 bases unmatched. This CDR3 has 14 residues. The CDR3: CASSAGGPITEAFF. CDR3 sequence (DNA): TGTGCCAGCAGCGCAGGGGGACCGATCACTGAAGCTTTCTTT.

This clonotype was recorded a few times. V usage is TRBV2 and J usage is TRBJ2-2; 10 bases match TRBD2. V lost 0 bases to trimming and J lost 5 bases; unmatched junction nucleotides: 6. Germline V gene data show CDR1 as SNHLY and CDR2 as FYNNEI. The CDR3 has 17 residues. The DNA for the CDR3 is TGTGCCAGCAGTGAAGCGTACAGCGGGAGGGATACCGGGGAGCTGTTTTTT. Translating gives CASSEAYSGRDTGELFF.

There are many counts of this clonotype. The V gene is TRBV20-1, the J gene TRBJ2-7; 7 nucleotides agree with TRBD2. This CDR3 comprises 13 residues. CDR1 DFQATT and CDR2 SNEGSKA come from the germline V gene (reference sequence). V was clipped by 6 bases and J by 7 bases; unmatched bases: 12. The DNA of the CDR3 is TGCAGTGCCCCCGGCGGGGGATGGGGTGAGCAGTACTTC. It yields the protein CSAPGGGWGEQYF.

This clonotype was counted ten times or more. The V call is TRBV20-1, the J call TRBJ2-2; 9 positions match TRBD1. This CDR3 spans 15 amino acids. Germline CDR1 is DFQATT and CDR2 is SNEGSKA (reference sequence). Trimming removed 8 bases from V and 5 bases from J; junction bases left unmatched: 12. In DNA, the CDR3 is TGCAGTAGTCCGGGACAGGGAGTTCAAACCGGGGAGCTGTTTTTT. This encodes CSSPGQGVQTGELFF.

The chain carries TRBV28 and TRBJ2-3; D gene ambiguous. The CDR3 runs to 15 residues. V was cut by 2 bases and J by 0 bases, with 9 bases left in between. Germline assignment: CDR1 MDHEN and CDR2 SYDVKM. In DNA form, the CDR3 reads TGTGCCAGCAGTTTACCTCCCGGGAGCACAGATACGCAGTATTTT. Protein: CASSLPPGSTDTQYF.

Ten or more counts support this clonotype. V gene TRBV5-1 combines with J gene TRBJ2-7; 8 bases match TRBD1. The CDR3 totals 14 residues. CDR1 and CDR2 (germline): SGHRS, YFSETQ. V dropped 4 bases and J dropped 7; count of bases not matched to a gene: 10. CDR3 amino acids: CASSLEGQVTEQYF. The CDR3 nucleotides are TGCGCCAGCAGCCTCGAGGGACAGGTCACGGAGCAGTACTTC.

This clonotype was counted at least ten times. The rearrangement joins TRBV28 to TRBJ2-7; possible D gene TRBD2, 5 bases. The CDR3 is 14 amino acids. The ends were cut back, 3 bases at V and 2 bases at J, with 11 bases in the middle. CDR1 MDHEN and CDR2 SYDVKM come from the germline V gene. The CDR3 DNA sequence: TGTGCCAGCAGTTTCGGGGTGGGAGCCTACGAGCAGTACTTC. Translated: CASSFGVGAYEQYF.

This clonotype was observed many times. The chain couples TRBV20-1 to TRBJ2-5, with TRBD2 matching over 7 bases. Germline CDR1 and CDR2: DFQATT and SNEGSKA (reference sequence). The CDR3 covers 14 residues. V lost 4 bases to trimming and J lost 2 bases; unmatched junction nucleotides: 7. This CDR3 reads CSAKGLPLQETQYF. The CDR3, as DNA: TGCAGTGCTAAGGGACTACCCCTACAAGAGACCCAGTACTTC.

This clonotype was recorded at least ten times. The chain employs TRBV20-1 and TRBJ2-7; TRBD2 agrees at 10 bases. With V trimmed by 0 bases and J by 2 bases, 16 bases remained unmatched. CDR1 and CDR2 (germline): DFQATT, SNEGSKA (reference sequence). There are 19 residues in the CDR3. CDR3: CSARDPRGEREGSTYEQYF. The CDR3 DNA sequence: TGCAGTGCTAGAGATCCTAGAGGAGAGCGGGAGGGATCTACCTACGAGCAGTACTTC.

The table lists this clonotype with many counts. J is TRBJ2-1 and V is TRBV27; 12 nucleotides line up with TRBD2. Germline V gives CDR1 MNHEY, CDR2 SMNVEV (reference sequence). CDR3 length: 19 residues. J gave up 0 bases and V 2 bases, and 8 bases lay outside the gene matches. CDR3 DNA: TGTGCCAGCAGTTTACCCGGGACTAGCGGGTTGAGCTCCTACAATGAGCAGTTCTTC. Its protein product is CASSLPGTSGLSSYNEQFF.